The 14 T cell receptor beta chains below come from one sample, sequenced in a study of read filtering for tumor transcriptome and immune sequencing. From 350 to 500 ng of RNA, a library with molecular barcoded alpha/delta and beta/gamma adaptors was made. TCRdb processed the reads anew with MiXCR; each CDR3 protein has one entry. Seen here are under 150,000 distinct CDR3 sequences, approximately 13% observed once, and the top ten hold about 7.7%. Sequencing was done on a sample of a population of CD138-negative cells sorted from bone marrow. The receptors originated from a donor over 35 with multiple myeloma.

This clonotype was seen ten or more times. V and J are TRBV7-6 and TRBJ2-1; D unclear. V was clipped by 3 bases and J by 4 bases, with 7 bases between them. CDR3 length: 13 residues. Looked up from germline, CDR1 is SGHVS and CDR2 is FNYEAQ. The CDR3 reads CASSLNYYNEQFF. CDR3 DNA sequence: TGTGCCAGCAGCTTGAACTATTACAATGAGCAGTTCTTC.

This clonotype was seen many times. The chain has TRBV6-1 and TRBJ2-1, with TRBD2 matching over 9 bases. The V segment lost 5 bases and the J segment 0 bases; nucleotides outside the gene matches: 8. Germline-derived CDR1 and CDR2 are MNHNS and SASEGT. This CDR3 has 17 amino acids. CDR3: CASSSRLAESSYNEQFF. Here the CDR3 DNA reads TGTGCCAGCAGTTCCCGACTAGCGGAGAGCTCCTACAATGAGCAGTTCTTC.

This clonotype was found many times. CDR3 DNA sequence: TGCAGCGTTCGACAGGACAATGAGCAGTTCTTC. This encodes CSVRQDNEQFF. The V and J genes are TRBV29-1 and TRBJ2-1; tentative D call: TRBD1 (6 bases). Germline loops: CDR1 SQVTM, CDR2 ANQGSEA. Trimming cost V 5 bases and J 5 bases, with 7 bases left between them. This CDR3 region has 11 residues.

This clonotype was picked up many times. The V call is TRBV5-4, the J call TRBJ1-1, with D unclear. The V gene lost 4 bases and the J gene lost 1 base, with 14 bases spanning the gap. This CDR3 contains 15 residues. Germline-derived CDR1 and CDR2 are SGHNT and YYREEE (reference sequence). The CDR3 is CASSPRLRGNTEAFF. As DNA, the CDR3 is TGTGCCAGCAGCCCCCGGCTTCGGGGGAACACTGAAGCTTTCTTT.

Comment on this clonotype: A far larger clone differs by one base, so this is likely a read error. This chain links TRBV12-3 or TRBV12-4 with TRBJ2-3; unclear D gene. The CDR3 loop spans 14 amino acids. Between the trimmed V and J ends, which lost 8 bases and 3 bases, there was a span of 15 bases. CDR3 DNA sequence: TGTGCCAGCGGACGAAGTGACTTAACAGATACGCAGTATTTT. Translation gives CASGRSDLTDTQYF.

Of note for this clonotype: This probably arose from a read error, given a far larger clone one base away. V usage is TRBV7-2 and J usage is TRBJ2-1, with 9 positions matching TRBD1. The CDR3 length is 13 residues. CDR1 and CDR2 from the germline V gene are SGHTA and FQGNSA. The CDR3 is CASSPGQGNEQLF. The CDR3 DNA follows: TGTGCCAGCAGCCCGGGACAGGGTAATGAGCAGCTCTTC.

This clonotype was recorded many times. This rearrangement joins TRBV29-1 to TRBJ2-5, with TRBD2 as a possible D gene (5 bases). The CDR3 length is 13 residues. Trimming stripped 4 bases from V and 4 bases from J, with 13 bases between. The germline V gene has CDR1 SQVTM and CDR2 ANQGSEA. CDR3 protein: CSVASLEGETQYF. CDR3 coding DNA: TGCAGCGTTGCCTCTCTAGAGGGAGAGACCCAGTACTTC.

This clonotype was seen many times. The rearrangement joins TRBV5-1 to TRBJ2-7; D is perhaps TRBD1 (6 bases). V lost 0 bases, J lost 1 base, and 8 bases lay in between. This CDR3 comprises 14 residues. Germline loops: CDR1 SGHRS, CDR2 YFSETQ. The CDR3 DNA follows: TGCGCCAGCAGCTTGGACGGACAGTCCTACGAGCAGTACTTC. It is translated as CASSLDGQSYEQYF. Together with reference TRBV5-1 and TRBJ2-7, the CDR3 gives the full variable domain: KAGVTQTPRYLIKTRGQQVTLSCSPISGHRSVSWYQQTPGQGLQFLFEYFSETQRNKGNFPGRFSGRQFSNSRSEMNVSTLELGDSALYLCASSLDGQSYEQYFGPGTRLTVT.

This clonotype was observed at least ten times. J is TRBJ2-4 and V is TRBV15; a possible D gene is TRBD1 (5 bases). Trimming removed 2 bases at V and 15 bases at J, with 17 bases between. This CDR3 contains 13 residues. CDR1 is LNHNV, CDR2 YYDKDF, per germline (reference sequence). CDR3 coding DNA: TGTGCCACCAGCAGACCTAACACACAGGATAGGTACTTC. It translates to CATSRPNTQDRYF.

This clonotype occurred many times. The chain combines TRBV7-8 with TRBJ2-1; D gene unclear. The V end lost 1 base, the J end lost 4 bases, and 8 bases lay between the germline ends. In germline, CDR1 is SGHVS, CDR2 FQNEAQ. The CDR3 runs to 14 residues. Written as DNA, the CDR3 is TGTGCCAGCAGCTTAGAACAGAGGTACAATGAGCAGTTCTTC. Residues: CASSLEQRYNEQFF.

As concerns this clonotype: One base away lies a much larger clone, so this may be a sequencing read error. The J gene is TRBJ2-1, the V gene TRBV11-2, with a tentative D call TRBD2 (7 bases). Trimming removed 5 bases from V and 12 bases from J, with 23 bases in between. This CDR3 is 15 amino acids long. CDR1 is SGHAT and CDR2 is FQNNGV in the germline V gene. In nucleotides, the CDR3 is TGTGCCAGCAGCCAGATAAGCGGGAAGGGGGATGGGCAGTTCTTC. Encoded protein: CASSQISGKGDGQFF. Variable domain in full (rest from reference TRBV11-2 and TRBJ2-1): EAGVAQSPRYKIIEKRQSVAFWCNPISGHATLYWYQQILGQGPKLLIQFQNNGVVDDSQLPKDRFSAERLKGVDSTLKIQPAKLEDSAVYLCASSQISGKGDGQFFGPGTRLTVL.

The rearrangement joins TRBV5-1 to TRBJ1-5; no clear D. Per germline, CDR1 SGHRS and CDR2 YFSETQ. There are 15 residues in the CDR3. V dropped 0 bases and J dropped 3 bases, with 10 bases sitting between them. CDR3 amino acids: CASSLEPGVNQPQHF. The CDR3 DNA reads as TGCGCCAGCAGCTTGGAGCCCGGGGTCAATCAGCCCCAGCATTTT.

For this clonotype: Mismatch with germline at one junction end may stem from a read error. This chain joins TRBV4-3 and TRBJ2-1; 10 nucleotides line up with TRBD2. The CDR3 runs to 15 residues. CDR1 and CDR2 from the germline V gene are LGHNA and YSLEER. The CDR3 bases are TGCGCCAGCGGCCAAGTAGCGGGAGGTTGGAATGAGCAGTTCTTC. Translated, it gives CASGQVAGGWNEQFF.

This clonotype was recorded at least ten times. The chain is built from TRBV29-1 and TRBJ1-5; 8 positions match TRBD1. The germline V gene encodes CDR1 SQVTM and CDR2 ANQGSEA. With V trimmed by 7 bases and J by 3 bases, 5 bases remained unmatched. This CDR3 is built from 13 residues. The CDR3 sequence is CSAAGGYNQPQHF. CDR3 DNA: TGCAGCGCCGCAGGGGGCTACAATCAGCCCCAGCATTTT.